This T cell receptor (beta chain) was captured by sequencing in a study of T-cell reconstitution after alpha-beta-depleted transplantation in children. V trimming: 0 bases; J trimming: 0 bases; junction bases outside the gene matches: 1. The CDR3 is 15 amino acids. Per the germline V gene, CDR1 is SGHRS and CDR2 is YFSETQ. There are many counts of this clonotype. A library of TCRbeta sequences, prepared with unique molecular identifiers, was generated. TCRdb reanalysed the PCR reads using MiXCR and keeps one entry per CDR3 protein. The sample includes 350,000 to 450,000 distinct CDR3 sequences, roughly 14% of them seen just once.

The chain is built from TRBV5-1 and TRBJ2-7; 9 nucleotides align to TRBD1. The clonotype was recovered from a human donor who donated a stem cell graft to a child with Fanconi anemia. The material was PBMCs, obtained from the stem cell graft. The CDR3, as DNA: TGCGCCAGCAGCTTGGGACAGGGGGTCTCCTACGAGCAGTACTTC. Its protein product is CASSLGQGVSYEQYF.